The rows below give T cell receptor beta chains drawn from one sample of a study of blood T cell repertoires in COVID-19. Produced via immunoSEQ multiplex PCR; TCRdb's table is partial and in-frame only. This sample has 150,000 to 200,000 clones; 81% occur once, and the top ten carry around 6%. Sequenced material: PBMCs or T cells enriched from blood (not recorded which). These receptors were collected from a woman between 35 and 50 years old with acute COVID-19. Each CDR3 is given with its conserved first and last residue. The D gene is left open where the match is weak. Clone size is stated in some rows and not others, as once, few, many or a class when expanded.

j_call v_call d_call clone_size cdr3_nt cdr3_aa
TRBJ1-2 TRBV29-1 - - TGCAGCGTTGAGCAGGCCGGCTACACCTTC CSVEQAGYTF
TRBJ2-3 TRBV3-1/TRBV3-2 TRBD2 - TGTGCCAGCAGCCCGACTAGCGGGATTCAGTATTTT CASSPTSGIQYF
TRBJ2-2 TRBV2 TRBD1 few TGTGCCAGCAGTTTTGAACAGGGGACCGGGGAGCTGTTTTTT CASSFEQGTGELFF
TRBJ1-2 TRBV4-1 - - TGCGCCAGCAGCCAAGGGAGGTGGGAAGGCCGTTTCACCTTC CASSQGRWEGRFTF
TRBJ2-3 TRBV12-3/TRBV12-4 - - TGTGCCAGCAGTTTTTTGGGAGGAGATACGCAGTATTTT CASSFLGGDTQYF
TRBJ1-4 TRBV18 TRBD1 - TGTGCCAGCTCACCAAGGGGACAGGGTATTGAAAAACTGTTTTTT CASSPRGQGIEKLFF
TRBJ2-5 TRBV7-6 TRBD1 - TGTGCCAGCAGCTTAGGACAGGGGGCGGGGGAGACCCAGTACTTC CASSLGQGAGETQYF
TRBJ2-1 TRBV21-1 - - TGTGCCAGCAGCCACAAAGCGCCCCCAAGTTCCTCCTACAATGAGCAGTTCTTC CASSHKAPPSSSYNEQFF
TRBJ2-5 TRBV5-1 - - TGCGCCAGCAGCTTCGCCCCTGCGACTGGAGCTGAGACCCAGTACTTC CASSFAPATGAETQYF
TRBJ1-2 TRBV28 TRBD1 - TGTGCCAGCAGCCCCGGACAGGGCGGTTTCTATGGCTACACCTTC CASSPGQGGFYGYTF
TRBJ1-1 TRBV7-9 - - TGTGCCAGCAGCCCTACCCAGGGGACTGAAGCTTTCTTT CASSPTQGTEAFF
TRBJ1-2 TRBV19 - few TGTGCCAGCACCGTACGGGGAGTCTCATATGGCTACACCTTC CASTVRGVSYGYTF
TRBJ1-2 TRBV4-1 - - TGCGCCAGCAGCCAAGTTTTAGGGGGTGGCTACACCTTC CASSQVLGGGYTF
TRBJ1-1 TRBV28 - few TGTGCCAGCAGTTCCGCAGGGTCCGAGAACACTGAAGCTTTCTTT CASSSAGSENTEAFF
TRBJ2-7 TRBV6-1 - - TGTGCCAGCAGTGAACCAGGGACTTTCCCCAACGAGCAGTACTTC CASSEPGTFPNEQYF
TRBJ2-2 TRBV10-2 - - TGCGCCAGCAGTGAGCCTAGCGTCAACACCGGGGAGCTGTTTTTT CASSEPSVNTGELFF
TRBJ2-2 TRBV7-9 - once TGTGCCAGCAGCTCACGGCTCGGGACACCATCACCCAACACCGGGGAGCTGTTTTTT CASSSRLGTPSPNTGELFF
TRBJ2-4 TRBV19 - few TGTGCCAGTAGTGCTGACAGGTCCAAAAACATTCAGTACTTC CASSADRSKNIQYF
TRBJ1-4 TRBV30 - - TGTGCCTGGAGTGTACGCCAGGGAAGGAATGAAAAACTGTTTTTT CAWSVRQGRNEKLFF
TRBJ2-4 TRBV5-1 TRBD1 - TGCGCCAGGGGACAGGGGGAAAAAAACATTCAGTACTTC CARGQGEKNIQYF
TRBJ2-1 TRBV18 - - TGTGCCAGCTCACCACCGTTTTCGAGCAATGAGCAGTTCTTC CASSPPFSSNEQFF
TRBJ1-1 TRBV30 - - TGTGCCTGGAGTGTCCCCCAGGGGAATATCGCTGAAGCTTTCTTT CAWSVPQGNIAEAFF
TRBJ2-7 TRBV27 TRBD1 - TGTGCCAGCAGCACAAGGCAGGGGGCCTACGAGCAGTACTTC CASSTRQGAYEQYF
TRBJ1-2 TRBV6-5 - - TGTGCCAGCAGTTGGAGACAGAAGATGAACTATGGCTACACCTTC CASSWRQKMNYGYTF
TRBJ2-1 TRBV7-3 TRBD2 once TGTGCCAGCAGCCCCCTCCCTCGGCTAGCGGGAGGCTACAATGAGCAGTTCTTC CASSPLPRLAGGYNEQFF
TRBJ1-6 TRBV5-4 TRBD1 - TGTGCCAGCAGCACTAACAGGGGGCTTAATTCACCCCTCCACTTT CASSTNRGLNSPLHF
TRBJ2-2 TRBV6-5 - - TGTGCCAGCAGGCCGACAGTTTCTAGGGAGCTGTTTTTT CASRPTVSRELFF
TRBJ1-6 TRBV25-1 - once TGTGCCAGCAGAAAGGAAGGAGGGTCGGCTAATTCACCCCTCCACTTT CASRKEGGSANSPLHF
TRBJ1-1 TRBV6-5 - - TGTGCCAGCAGATTCGAACGGATGGGGGCGTTGGCTTTCTTT CASRFERMGALAFF
TRBJ2-7 TRBV5-1 TRBD1 - TGCGCCAGCAGCTTGTTGGTACAGGGGGCCTACGAGCAGTACTTC CASSLLVQGAYEQYF
TRBJ2-5 TRBV14 TRBD2 once TGTGCCAGCAGCCAAGGGGACTATTCGCTGCGTGAGACCCAGTACTTC CASSQGDYSLRETQYF
TRBJ2-1 TRBV7-8 TRBD2 - TGTGCCAGCAGCTTAAAGGGCCCCGGGACTAGCGGGAGCAATGAGCAGTTCTTC CASSLKGPGTSGSNEQFF
TRBJ2-7 TRBV6-1 TRBD1 few TGTGCCAGCAGTGATCAGGGGGCGTACGAGCAGTACTTC CASSDQGAYEQYF
TRBJ2-3 TRBV2 TRBD2 few TGTGCCAGCACGAGCTCGGGGGGGGTTACAGATACGCAGTATTTT CASTSSGGVTDTQYF
TRBJ1-1 TRBV7-9 - - TGTGCCAGCAGCTTAGCTCGGTACACTGAAGCTTTCTTT CASSLARYTEAFF
TRBJ2-5 TRBV7-2 - - TGTGCCAGCAGCTTAGGGTCTAGCCGGGAGACCCAGTACTTC CASSLGSSRETQYF
TRBJ2-3 TRBV5-4 - - TGTGCCACCAGGGGGGGAGGGCCAACAGATACGCAGTATTTT CATRGGGPTDTQYF
TRBJ2-5 TRBV18 TRBD1 - TGTGCCAGCTCCCCTACAGGGGGCGGGGAGACCCAGTACTTC CASSPTGGGETQYF
TRBJ2-2 TRBV7-8 TRBD2 once TGTGCCAGCAGCTTAGTTCTAGCGGGAGGGAGCACCGGGGAGCTGTTTTTT CASSLVLAGGSTGELFF
TRBJ1-2 TRBV19 - - TGTGCCAGTAGTCCCGAAACCGCAGGAGGAAGGGGCTACACCTTC CASSPETAGGRGYTF
TRBJ2-2 TRBV10-2 - - TGCGCCCTCCTAGCTGCGACCGGGGAGCTGTTTTTT CALLAATGELFF
TRBJ2-1 TRBV5-4 - - TGTGCCAGCAGCTTGCGGACTCCTAAAGGGTACAATGAGCAGTTCTTC CASSLRTPKGYNEQFF
TRBJ1-3 TRBV7-9 - few TGTGCCAGCAGCTTAAGCGCCTCTGGAAACACCATATATTTT CASSLSASGNTIYF
TRBJ2-2 TRBV19 - - TGTGCCAGTAGTAGGAAACAGGGTTCCTCCGGGGAGCTGTTTTTT CASSRKQGSSGELFF
TRBJ2-7 TRBV12-3/TRBV12-4 - once TGTGCCAGCATAGATGGGCTAGGGGGTGAGCAGTACTTC CASIDGLGGEQYF
TRBJ2-3 TRBV5-4 - - TGTGCCAGCAGCTTGGGTCTCGCGGAGCCCAAAGATACGCAGTATTTT CASSLGLAEPKDTQYF
TRBJ1-2 TRBV6-5 TRBD1 once TGTGCCAGCGGGACAGGGGTGCGGGGCTACACCTTC CASGTGVRGYTF
TRBJ2-3 TRBV29-1 TRBD1 - TGCAGCGTTGCGGGGGAAGGACAGGGGGCGATCGTGGCAGATACGCAGTATTTT CSVAGEGQGAIVADTQYF
TRBJ2-7 TRBV11-2 - - TGTGCCAGCAGCTTCCGGACTATCCTTGGGGAGCAGTACTTC CASSFRTILGEQYF
TRBJ2-5 TRBV10-2 - - TGCGCCAGCAGTGAAGGGGGGGCCGCGGGAGAGACCCAGTACTTC CASSEGGAAGETQYF
TRBJ1-2 TRBV7-9 - few TGTGCCAGCAGCTCCCGACAGAATAACTATGGCTACACCTTC CASSSRQNNYGYTF